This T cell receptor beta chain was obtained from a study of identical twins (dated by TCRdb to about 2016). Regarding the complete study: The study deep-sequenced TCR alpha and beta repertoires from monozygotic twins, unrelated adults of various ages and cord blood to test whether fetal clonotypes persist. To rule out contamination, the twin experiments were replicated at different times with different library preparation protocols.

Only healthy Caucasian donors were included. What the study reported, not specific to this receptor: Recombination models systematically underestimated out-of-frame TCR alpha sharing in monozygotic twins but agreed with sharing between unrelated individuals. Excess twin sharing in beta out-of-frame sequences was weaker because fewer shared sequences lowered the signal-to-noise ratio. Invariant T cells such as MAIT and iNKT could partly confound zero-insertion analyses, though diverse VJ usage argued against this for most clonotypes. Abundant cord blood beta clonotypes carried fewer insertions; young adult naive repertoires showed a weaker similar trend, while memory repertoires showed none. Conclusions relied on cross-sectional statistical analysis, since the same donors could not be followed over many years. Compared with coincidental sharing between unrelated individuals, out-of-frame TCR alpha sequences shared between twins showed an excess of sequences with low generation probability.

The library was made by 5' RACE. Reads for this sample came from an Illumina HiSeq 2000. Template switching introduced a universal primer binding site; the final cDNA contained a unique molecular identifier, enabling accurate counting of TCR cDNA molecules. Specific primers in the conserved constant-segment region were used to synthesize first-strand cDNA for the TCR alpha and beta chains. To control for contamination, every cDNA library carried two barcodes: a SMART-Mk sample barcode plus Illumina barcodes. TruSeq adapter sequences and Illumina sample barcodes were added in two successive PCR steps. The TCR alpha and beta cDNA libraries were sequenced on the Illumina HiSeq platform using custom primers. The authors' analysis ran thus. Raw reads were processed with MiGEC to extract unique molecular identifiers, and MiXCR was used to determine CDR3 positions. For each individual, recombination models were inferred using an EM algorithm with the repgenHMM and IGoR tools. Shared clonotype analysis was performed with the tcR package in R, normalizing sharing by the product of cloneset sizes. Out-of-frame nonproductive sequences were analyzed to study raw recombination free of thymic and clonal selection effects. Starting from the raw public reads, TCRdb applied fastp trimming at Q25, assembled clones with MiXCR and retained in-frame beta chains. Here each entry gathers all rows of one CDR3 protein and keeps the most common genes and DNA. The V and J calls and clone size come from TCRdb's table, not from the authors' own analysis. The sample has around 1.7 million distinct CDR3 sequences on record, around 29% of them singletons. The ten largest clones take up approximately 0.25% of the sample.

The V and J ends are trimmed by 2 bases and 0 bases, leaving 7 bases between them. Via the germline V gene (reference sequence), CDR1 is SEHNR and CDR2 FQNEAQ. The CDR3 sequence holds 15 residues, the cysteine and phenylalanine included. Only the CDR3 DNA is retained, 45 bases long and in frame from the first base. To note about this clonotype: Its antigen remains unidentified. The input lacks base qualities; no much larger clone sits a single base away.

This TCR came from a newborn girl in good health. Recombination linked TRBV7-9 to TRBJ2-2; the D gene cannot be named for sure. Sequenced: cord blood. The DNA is TGTGCCAGCAGCTTATACCAGGCGAACACCGGGGAGCTGTTTTTT. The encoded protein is CASSLYQANTGELFF.